The clone carrying this TCR beta chain appeared many times. Its matching antigen is unknown. This sample was taken from a study of glioma-infiltrating T cells. Study-wide results and caveats: Above-expected tissue-blood divergence occurred in all gliomas, most in low-grade ones.

Germline CDR1 and CDR2: MRHNA and SNTAGT. This CDR3 comprises 14 residues. V was pared by 6 bases and J by 9 bases, with 7 bases of the junction left unmatched. TCR alpha and beta CDR3 regions were amplified from RNA using iRepertoire nested multiplex PCR. For one-step reverse transcription and amplification, about 90-400 ng of tissue mRNA or PBMC total RNA was used. In TCRdb, the multiplex PCR reads were re-called with MiXCR into one record per CDR3 protein. The table lists more than 100,000 distinct CDR3 sequences, around 30% of them singletons. This sequence originates from a human donor with low-grade glioma or glioblastoma, undergoing nonglioma brain surgery, or in good health (not recorded which). Sequencing used glioma tissue, nonneoplastic brain tissue, or PBMCs (not recorded which). The gene calls are TRBV6-4 and TRBJ1-6, with 8 bases matching TRBD1. CDR3 region: CASRADREGSPLHF. The CDR3 DNA reads TGTGCCAGCAGAGCGGACAGGGAAGGTTCACCCCTCCACTTT.